This TCR beta chain was captured in a study of blood T cell repertoires in COVID-19. Study information: PBMCs, B-cell-depleted T cells, or T cells were the source of the cDNA or gDNA that made up the material.

Trimming took 4 bases from V and 2 from J; bases not matched to a gene: 7. Germline CDR1 and CDR2: SGDLS and YYNGEE. This CDR3 comprises 16 residues. Repertoires were generated with immunoSEQ multiplex PCR, while TCRdb's copy carries only in-frame clones and drops some. The sample consists of 100,000 to 150,000 clones, approximately 80% of them appearing once. The chain employs TRBV9 and TRBJ2-5; 11 nucleotides line up with TRBD2. This TCR derives from a man aged 40-49 years with active or convalescent COVID-19. The material sequenced was peripheral blood. The CDR3 DNA follows: TGTGCCAGCAGCACATCTAGCGGGGGGACACAAGAGACCCAGTACTTC. Translation gives CASSTSSGGTQETQYF.